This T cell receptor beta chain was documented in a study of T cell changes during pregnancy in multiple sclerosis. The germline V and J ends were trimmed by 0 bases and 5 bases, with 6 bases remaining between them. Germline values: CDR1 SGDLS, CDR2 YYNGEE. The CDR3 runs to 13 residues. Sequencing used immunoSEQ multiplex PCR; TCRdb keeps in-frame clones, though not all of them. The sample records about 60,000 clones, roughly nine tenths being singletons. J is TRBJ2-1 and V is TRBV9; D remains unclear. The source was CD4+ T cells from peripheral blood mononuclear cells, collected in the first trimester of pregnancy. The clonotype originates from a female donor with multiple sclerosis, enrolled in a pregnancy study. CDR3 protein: CASSVVQHNEQFF. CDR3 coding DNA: TGTGCCAGCAGCGTAGTACAGCACAATGAGCAGTTCTTC.